The 18 T cell receptor beta chains below were found in one sample sequenced in a study of blood T cell repertoires in COVID-19. Here immunoSEQ multiplex PCR was the method, and the copy in TCRdb shows in-frame clones only, minus some. This sample has 100,000 to 150,000 clones, with roughly four fifths found just once. The sample taken for sequencing was peripheral blood. The receptors derive from a human donor in a cohort sampled during active COVID-19.

The J gene is TRBJ1-1, the V gene TRBV9; tentative D call: TRBD1 (5 bases). From germline, CDR1 is SGDLS and CDR2 YYNGEE. V was trimmed by 0 bases and J by 1 base, leaving 10 bases between them. The CDR3 runs 15 residues. CDR3 nucleotides: TGTGCCAGCAGCGTAGTACATCAGGGGAACACTGAAGCTTTCTTT. Its protein product is CASSVVHQGNTEAFF.

This clone was observed a handful of times. This sequence joins TRBV27 and TRBJ1-6; D might be TRBD1 (6 bases). Germline values: CDR1 MNHEY, CDR2 SMNVEV (reference sequence). The CDR3 is made up of 13 amino acids. V was clipped by 4 bases and J by 9 bases, with 10 bases between them. CDR3 residues: CASSSIQGSPLHF. CDR3 DNA sequence: TGTGCCAGCAGTTCAATACAGGGTTCACCCCTCCACTTT.

This clone was observed a handful of times. The chain uses TRBV9 and TRBJ1-2; D is perhaps TRBD1 (6 bases). Germline lookup yields CDR1 SGDLS and CDR2 YYNGEE. Trimming left V 0 bases short and J 6 bases short, with 9 bases between. The CDR3 contains 13 residues. The CDR3 DNA reads TGTGCCAGCAGCGTAGTCGGGGGGCATGGCTACACCTTC. It yields the protein CASSVVGGHGYTF.

The chain joins TRBV28 to TRBJ1-1; perhaps TRBD1 as D (5 bases). Trimming removed 6 bases from V and 8 bases from J, with 13 bases in between. Looked up from germline, CDR1 is MDHEN and CDR2 is SYDVKM. This CDR3 has 12 amino acids. The CDR3 nucleotides are TGTGCCAGCAGCCAATTGACAGCCGAAGCTTTCTTT. It codes for CASSQLTAEAFF.

The chain couples TRBV5-1 to TRBJ2-7, with 8 bases aligning to TRBD1. Looked up from germline, CDR1 is SGHRS and CDR2 is YFSETQ. V lost 3 bases to trimming and J lost 5 bases; unmatched junction nucleotides: 7. This CDR3 comprises 14 residues. In nucleotides, the CDR3 is TGCGCCAGCAGCTCCCCCGGGACAGGTGACGAGCAGTACTTC. It specifies CASSSPGTGDEQYF. The complete variable domain, with remaining parts taken from reference TRBV5-1 and TRBJ2-7, reads KAGVTQTPRYLIKTRGQQVTLSCSPISGHRSVSWYQQTPGQGLQFLFEYFSETQRNKGNFPGRFSGRQFSNSRSEMNVSTLELGDSALYLCASSSPGTGDEQYFGPGTRLTVT.

The chain uses TRBV29-1 and TRBJ2-7; weak D call: TRBD2 (7 bases). V was cut by 7 bases and J by 6 bases, with 16 bases left in between. CDR1 SQVTM and CDR2 ANQGSEA come from the germline V gene. The CDR3 is made up of 12 amino acids. The DNA for the CDR3 is TGCAGCGCCGTGGGAGGGGGGGGCGAGCAGTACTTC. Translated: CSAVGGGGEQYF.

V usage is TRBV6-5 and J usage is TRBJ1-1; D is possibly TRBD1 (6 bases). CDR1 is MNHEY, CDR2 SVGAGI, per germline. This CDR3 has 13 amino acids. The V and J ends lost 6 bases and 10 bases respectively, with 18 bases between them. The DNA of the CDR3 is TGTGCCAGCAGGGACAGAGTCGAGGGAGTAGCTTTCTTT. It codes for CASRDRVEGVAFF.

This chain connects TRBV4-1 to TRBJ2-7; perhaps TRBD1 as D (7 bases). The CDR3 is made up of 15 amino acids. V lost 0 bases, J lost 7 bases, and 16 bases lay in between. Germline lookup yields CDR1 MGHRA and CDR2 YSYEKL. The CDR3 reads CASSQDRQGGREQYF. CDR3 nucleotide sequence: TGCGCCAGCAGCCAAGATAGGCAGGGGGGTAGAGAGCAGTACTTC.

The CDR3 bases are TGTGCCAGCAGCCGCGGTACTAGCGGGGGCCCGTTGGCAGATACGCAGTATTTT. It codes for CASSRGTSGGPLADTQYF. V usage is TRBV11-3 and J usage is TRBJ2-3, with TRBD2 identical over 11 bases. The CDR3 sequence is 18 residues long. Germline CDR1 is SGHNT and CDR2 is YENEEA. Trimming removed 5 bases from V and 4 bases from J; junction bases left unmatched: 14.

The V and J genes are TRBV3-1 (or the pseudogene TRBV3-2) and TRBJ2-7; weak D call: TRBD1 (6 bases). Germline assignment: CDR1 LGHDT and CDR2 YNNKEL (reference sequence). V lost 4 bases to trimming and J lost 4 bases, with 14 bases between them. The length of the CDR3 is 14 residues. CDR3 sequence (DNA): TGTGCCAGCAGCCGTACGAGGGACACTTACGAGCAGTACTTC. Residues: CASSRTRDTYEQYF.

The chain combines TRBV21-1 with TRBJ2-7; the table's D call, TRBD1, was not checked against the DNA. TRBV21-1 is described as a pseudogene. This CDR3 comprises 16 residues. CDR3 region: CASSKAAPHKSYEQYF. CDR3 nucleotide sequence: TGTGCCAGCAGCAAAGCCGCCCCCCACAAGTCCTACGAGCAGTACTTC.

The chain couples TRBV4-1 to TRBJ1-1, with 7 bases fitting TRBD1. This CDR3 has 15 residues. Germline values: CDR1 MGHRA, CDR2 YSYEKL. V gave up 3 bases and J gave up 2 bases; unmatched junction bases: 6. In DNA, the CDR3 is TGCGCCAGCAGCCACCGGACAGGTGGAAACACTGAAGCTTTCTTT. This gives the protein CASSHRTGGNTEAFF.

This sequence joins TRBV19 and TRBJ2-7; 7 bases line up with TRBD1. The length of the CDR3 is 16 residues. J gave up 2 bases and V 1 base, and 8 bases lay outside the gene matches. Germline CDR1 LNHDA, CDR2 SQIVND (reference sequence). As DNA, the CDR3 is TGTGCCAGTAGTATAGGACAGGGAGAAAAGGCCTACGAGCAGTACTTC. Amino acid sequence: CASSIGQGEKAYEQYF.

This chain joins TRBV28 and TRBJ1-1; 8 positions match TRBD1. Germline V gene lookup returns CDR1 MDHEN and CDR2 SYDVKM. The CDR3 length is 17 residues. J was trimmed by 0 bases and V by 6 bases; bases with no gene match: 12. The CDR3 sequence: CASSLTGVMSLNTEAFF. CDR3 DNA sequence: TGTGCCAGCAGCTTGACAGGGGTGATGTCCCTGAACACTGAAGCTTTCTTT.

The chain carries TRBV7-9 and TRBJ1-4; D not certain. The germline gives CDR1 SEHNR, CDR2 FQNEAQ (reference sequence). The length of the CDR3 is 12 residues. Between the trimmed V and J ends, which lost 5 bases and 7 bases, there was a span of 8 bases. The CDR3, as DNA: TGTGCCAGCAGCCAAGGAGCTGAAAAACTGTTTTTT. Translated: CASSQGAEKLFF.

In this sample, this clone turned up once. The genes are TRBV14 and TRBJ1-4; tentative D call: TRBD1 (5 bases). Germline values: CDR1 SGHDN, CDR2 FVKESK. V was trimmed by 4 bases and J by 11 bases, leaving 11 bases between them. The CDR3 spans 12 residues. CDR3 protein: CASSPGAGKLFF. The CDR3 DNA is TGTGCCAGCAGCCCCGGAGCAGGGAAACTGTTTTTT.

The chain employs TRBV27 and TRBJ2-3; D is perhaps TRBD2 (6 bases). This CDR3 is built from 16 residues. With 2 bases removed from V and 4 bases from J, the gap between germline ends came to 16 bases. In germline, CDR1 is MNHEY, CDR2 SMNVEV (reference sequence). CDR3 DNA sequence: TGTGCCAGCAGTTTAAGTCTGGCGGGGAACCCAGATACGCAGTATTTT. It yields the protein CASSLSLAGNPDTQYF.

This clone was seen just once. The chain uses TRBV18 and TRBJ1-5; no reliable D call. This CDR3 comprises 15 residues. Germline CDR1 KGHSH, CDR2 LQKENI. V dropped 2 bases and J dropped 0 bases, with 8 bases sitting between them. The CDR3 coding sequence is TGTGCCAGCTCACCATGGCCTTATAGCAATCAGCCCCAGCATTTT. Translation gives CASSPWPYSNQPQHF.